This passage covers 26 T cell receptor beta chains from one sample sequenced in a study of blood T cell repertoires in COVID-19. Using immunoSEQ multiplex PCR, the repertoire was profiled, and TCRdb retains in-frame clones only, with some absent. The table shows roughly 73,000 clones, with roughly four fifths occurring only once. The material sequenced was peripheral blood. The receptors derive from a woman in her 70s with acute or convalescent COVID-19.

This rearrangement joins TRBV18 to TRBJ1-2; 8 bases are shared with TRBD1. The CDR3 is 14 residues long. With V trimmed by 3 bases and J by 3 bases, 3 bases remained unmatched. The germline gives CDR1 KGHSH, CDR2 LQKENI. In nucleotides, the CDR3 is TGTGCCAGCTCACCTCAGGGGGCGCACTATGGCTACACCTTC. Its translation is CASSPQGAHYGYTF.

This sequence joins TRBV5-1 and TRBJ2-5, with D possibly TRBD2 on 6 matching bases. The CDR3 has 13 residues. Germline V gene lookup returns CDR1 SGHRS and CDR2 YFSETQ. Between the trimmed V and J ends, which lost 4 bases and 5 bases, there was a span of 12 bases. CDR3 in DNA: TGCGCCAGCAGCGGAGGGCCGGAGGAGACCCAGTACTTC. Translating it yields CASSGGPEETQYF.

The CDR3 spells CATGTGDTGELFF. CDR3 nucleotides: TGTGCCACCGGGACAGGGGACACCGGGGAGCTGTTTTTT. The V call is TRBV6-6, the J call TRBJ2-2, with 10 bases aligning to TRBD1. V lost 10 bases to trimming and J lost 3 bases; unmatched junction nucleotides: 2. Germline CDR1 MNHNY, CDR2 SVGAGI (reference sequence). The CDR3 is 13 residues long.

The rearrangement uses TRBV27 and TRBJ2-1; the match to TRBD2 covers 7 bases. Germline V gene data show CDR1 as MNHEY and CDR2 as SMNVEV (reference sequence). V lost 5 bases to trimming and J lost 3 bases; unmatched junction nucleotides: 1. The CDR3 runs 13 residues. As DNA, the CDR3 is TGTGCCAGCAGTATAGCGGGCTACAATGAGCAGTTCTTC. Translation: CASSIAGYNEQFF.

CDR3 residues: CASSTFGGWETQYF. The CDR3 nucleotides are TGCGCCAGCAGCACTTTCGGGGGGTGGGAGACCCAGTACTTC. J is TRBJ2-5 and V is TRBV5-1; TRBD2 matches 7 bases. Unmatched junction bases numbered 8, after V lost 4 bases and J lost 5 bases. CDR1 is SGHRS, CDR2 YFSETQ, per germline. The CDR3 runs 14 residues.

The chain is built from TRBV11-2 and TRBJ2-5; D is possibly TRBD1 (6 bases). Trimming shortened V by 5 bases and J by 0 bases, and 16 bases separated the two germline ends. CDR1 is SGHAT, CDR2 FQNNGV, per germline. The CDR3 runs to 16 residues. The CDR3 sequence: CASSPGQGTYQETQYF. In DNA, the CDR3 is TGTGCCAGCAGCCCAGGGCAGGGGACCTACCAAGAGACCCAGTACTTC.

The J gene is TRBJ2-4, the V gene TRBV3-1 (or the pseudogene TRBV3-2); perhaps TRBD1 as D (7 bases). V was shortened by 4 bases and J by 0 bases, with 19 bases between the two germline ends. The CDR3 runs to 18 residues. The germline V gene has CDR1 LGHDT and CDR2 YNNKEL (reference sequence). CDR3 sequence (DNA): TGTGCCAGCAGCCCGAAACCACAGGGGACTTTAGCCAAAAACATTCAGTACTTC. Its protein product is CASSPKPQGTLAKNIQYF.

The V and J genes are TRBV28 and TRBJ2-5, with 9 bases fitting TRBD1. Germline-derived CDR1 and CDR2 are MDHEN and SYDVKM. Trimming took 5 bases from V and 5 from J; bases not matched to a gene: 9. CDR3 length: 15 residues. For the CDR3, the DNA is TGTGCCAGCAGTCCCACCCGGACAGGGGCCGAGACCCAGTACTTC. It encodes CASSPTRTGAETQYF.

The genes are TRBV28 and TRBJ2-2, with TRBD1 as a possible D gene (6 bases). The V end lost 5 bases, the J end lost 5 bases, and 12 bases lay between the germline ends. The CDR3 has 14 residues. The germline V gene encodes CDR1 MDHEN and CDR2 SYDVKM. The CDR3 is CASSVGARTGELFF. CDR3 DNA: TGTGCCAGCAGTGTGGGGGCTAGGACCGGGGAGCTGTTTTTT.

CDR3 loop: CASSLRDSFTRSPLHF. The DNA for the CDR3 is TGTGCCAGCAGCTTACGGGACAGTTTTACCCGTTCACCCCTCCACTTT. The chain employs TRBV11-2 and TRBJ1-6; 7 bases line up with TRBD1. V shed 2 bases and J 9 bases; nucleotides not matched to a gene: 10. The CDR3 loop spans 16 amino acids. Germline V lookup: CDR1 SGHAT, CDR2 FQNNGV.

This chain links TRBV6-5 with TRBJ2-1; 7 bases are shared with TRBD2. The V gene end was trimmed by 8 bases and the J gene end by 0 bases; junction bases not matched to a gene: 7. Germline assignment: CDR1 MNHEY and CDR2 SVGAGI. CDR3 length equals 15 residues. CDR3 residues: CASLFSGNSYNEQFF. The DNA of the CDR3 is TGTGCCAGCTTATTCAGCGGGAACTCCTACAATGAGCAGTTCTTC.

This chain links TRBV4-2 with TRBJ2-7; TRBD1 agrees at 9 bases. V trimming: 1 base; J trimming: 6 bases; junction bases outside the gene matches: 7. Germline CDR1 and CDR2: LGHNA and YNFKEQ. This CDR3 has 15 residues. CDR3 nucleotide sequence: TGTGCCAGCAGCCAAGGGGACAGGGACGGCGGCGAGCAGTACTTC. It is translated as CASSQGDRDGGEQYF.

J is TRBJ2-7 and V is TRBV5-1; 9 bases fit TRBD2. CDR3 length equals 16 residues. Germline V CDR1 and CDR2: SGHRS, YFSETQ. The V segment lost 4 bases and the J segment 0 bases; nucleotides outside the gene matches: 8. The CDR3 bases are TGCGCCAGCAGCCGGGGACTAGCTCTTCCCTCCTACGAGCAGTACTTC. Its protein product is CASSRGLALPSYEQYF.

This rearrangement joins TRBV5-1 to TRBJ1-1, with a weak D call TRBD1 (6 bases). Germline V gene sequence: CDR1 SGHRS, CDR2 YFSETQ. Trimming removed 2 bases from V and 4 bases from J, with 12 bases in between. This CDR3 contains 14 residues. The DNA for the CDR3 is TGCGCCAGCAGCTTAGGACAGTCGAGCACTGAAGCTTTCTTT. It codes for CASSLGQSSTEAFF.

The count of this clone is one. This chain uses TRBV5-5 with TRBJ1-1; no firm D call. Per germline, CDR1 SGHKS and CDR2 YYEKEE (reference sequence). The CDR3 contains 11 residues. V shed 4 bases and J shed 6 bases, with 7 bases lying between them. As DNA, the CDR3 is TGTGCCAGCAGCCTCGGAGCTGAAGCTTTCTTT. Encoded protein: CASSLGAEAFF.

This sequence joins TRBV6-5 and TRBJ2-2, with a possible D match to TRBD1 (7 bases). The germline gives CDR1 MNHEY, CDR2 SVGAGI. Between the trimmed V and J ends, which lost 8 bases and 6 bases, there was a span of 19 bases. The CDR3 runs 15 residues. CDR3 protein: CASLLVAGGSGELFF. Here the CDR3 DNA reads TGTGCCAGCCTGTTGGTGGCAGGGGGGTCCGGGGAGCTGTTTTTT.

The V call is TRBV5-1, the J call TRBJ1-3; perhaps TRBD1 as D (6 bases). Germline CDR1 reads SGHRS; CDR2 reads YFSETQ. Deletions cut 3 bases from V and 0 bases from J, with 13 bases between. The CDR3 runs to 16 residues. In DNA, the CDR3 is TGCGCCAGCAGCTCCGGACAGAAACACTCTGGAAACACCATATATTTT. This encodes CASSSGQKHSGNTIYF.

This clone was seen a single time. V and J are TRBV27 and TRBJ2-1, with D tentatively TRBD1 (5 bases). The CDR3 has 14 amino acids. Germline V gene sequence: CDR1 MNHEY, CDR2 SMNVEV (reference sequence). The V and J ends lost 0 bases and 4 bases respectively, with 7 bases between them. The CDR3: CASSLSAGYNEQFF. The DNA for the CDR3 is TGTGCCAGCAGTTTATCGGCAGGGTACAATGAGCAGTTCTTC.

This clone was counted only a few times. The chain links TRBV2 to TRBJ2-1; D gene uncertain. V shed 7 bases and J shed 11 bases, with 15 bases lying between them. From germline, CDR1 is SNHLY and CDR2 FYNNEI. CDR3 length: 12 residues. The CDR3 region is CASMPSRPQQFF. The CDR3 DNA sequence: TGTGCCAGCATGCCCTCCAGGCCGCAGCAGTTCTTC.

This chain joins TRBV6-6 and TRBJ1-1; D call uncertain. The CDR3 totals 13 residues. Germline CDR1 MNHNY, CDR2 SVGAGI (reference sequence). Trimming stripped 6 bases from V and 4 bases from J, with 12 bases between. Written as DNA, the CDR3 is TGTGCCAGCAGGAGACTCGAGAGCACTGAAGCTTTCTTT. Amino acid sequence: CASRRLESTEAFF.

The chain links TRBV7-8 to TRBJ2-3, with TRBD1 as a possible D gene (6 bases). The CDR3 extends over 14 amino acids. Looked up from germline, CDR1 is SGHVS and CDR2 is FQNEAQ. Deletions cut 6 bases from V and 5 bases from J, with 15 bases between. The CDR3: CASRFGGARDTQYF. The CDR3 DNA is TGTGCCAGCAGATTTGGGGGCGCTCGAGATACGCAGTATTTT.

For the CDR3, the DNA is TGTGCCATCAGTGAGACAGGGTCAGGCGCTTCACCCCTCCACTTT. Residues: CAISETGSGASPLHF. The genes are TRBV10-3 and TRBJ1-6; tentative D call: TRBD1 (6 bases). CDR3 length equals 15 residues. Germline V gene data show CDR1 as ENHRY and CDR2 as SYGVKD. Between the trimmed V and J ends, which lost 2 bases and 9 bases, there was a span of 14 bases.

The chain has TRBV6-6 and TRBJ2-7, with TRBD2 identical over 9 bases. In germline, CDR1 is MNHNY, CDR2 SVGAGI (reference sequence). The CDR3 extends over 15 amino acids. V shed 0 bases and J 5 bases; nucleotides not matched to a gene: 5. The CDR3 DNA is TGTGCCAGCAGTTACTCACGGACTAGCGTACACGAGCAGTACTTC. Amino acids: CASSYSRTSVHEQYF.

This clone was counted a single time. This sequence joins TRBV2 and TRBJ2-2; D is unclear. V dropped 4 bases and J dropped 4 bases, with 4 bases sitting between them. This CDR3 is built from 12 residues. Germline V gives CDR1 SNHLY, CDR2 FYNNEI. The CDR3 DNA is TGTGCCAGCAGTGCGGGCACCGGGGAGCTGTTTTTT. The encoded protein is CASSAGTGELFF. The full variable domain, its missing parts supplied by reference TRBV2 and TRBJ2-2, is EPEVTQTPSHQVTQMGQEVILRCVPISNHLYFYWYRQILGQKVEFLVSFYNNEISEKSEIFDDQFSVERPDGSNFTLKIRSTKLEDSAMYFCASSAGTGELFFGEGSRLTVL.

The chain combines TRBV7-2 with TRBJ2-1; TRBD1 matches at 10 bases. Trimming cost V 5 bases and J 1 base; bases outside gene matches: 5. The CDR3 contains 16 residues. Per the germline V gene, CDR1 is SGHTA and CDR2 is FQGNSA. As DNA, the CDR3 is TGTGCCAGCAGCAGATGGACAGGGGGTTCCTACAATGAGCAGTTCTTC. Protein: CASSRWTGGSYNEQFF.

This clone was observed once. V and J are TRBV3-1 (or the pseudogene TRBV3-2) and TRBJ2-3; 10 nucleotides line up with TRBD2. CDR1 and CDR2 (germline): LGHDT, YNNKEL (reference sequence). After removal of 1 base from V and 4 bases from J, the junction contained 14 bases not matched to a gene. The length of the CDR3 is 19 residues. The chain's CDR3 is CASSQGVVAGGGRADTQYF. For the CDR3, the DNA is TGTGCCAGCAGCCAAGGGGTAGTAGCGGGAGGTGGCCGCGCAGATACGCAGTATTTT.